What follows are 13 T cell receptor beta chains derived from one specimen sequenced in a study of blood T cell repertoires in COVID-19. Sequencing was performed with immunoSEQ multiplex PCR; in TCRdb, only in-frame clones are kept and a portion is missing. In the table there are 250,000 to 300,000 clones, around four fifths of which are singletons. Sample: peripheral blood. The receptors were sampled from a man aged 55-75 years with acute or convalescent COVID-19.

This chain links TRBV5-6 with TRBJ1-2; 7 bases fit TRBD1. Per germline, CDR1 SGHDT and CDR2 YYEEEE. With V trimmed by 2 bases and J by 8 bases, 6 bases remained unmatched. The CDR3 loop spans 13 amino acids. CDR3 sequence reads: CASSFGTAGGYTF. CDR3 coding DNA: TGTGCCAGCAGCTTTGGGACAGCGGGCGGCTACACCTTC.

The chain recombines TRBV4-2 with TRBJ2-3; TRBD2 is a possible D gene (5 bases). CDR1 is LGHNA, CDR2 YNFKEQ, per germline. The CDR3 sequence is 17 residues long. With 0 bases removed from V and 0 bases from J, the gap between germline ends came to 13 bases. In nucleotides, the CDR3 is TGTGCCAGCAGCCAAGATCGACTAACCATTAGCACAGATACGCAGTATTTT. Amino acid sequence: CASSQDRLTISTDTQYF.

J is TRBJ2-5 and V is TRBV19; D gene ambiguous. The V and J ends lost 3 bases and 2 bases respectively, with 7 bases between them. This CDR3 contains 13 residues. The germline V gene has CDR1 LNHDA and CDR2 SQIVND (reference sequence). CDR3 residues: CASSIGRQETQYF. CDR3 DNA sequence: TGTGCCAGTAGTATTGGCAGGCAAGAGACCCAGTACTTC.

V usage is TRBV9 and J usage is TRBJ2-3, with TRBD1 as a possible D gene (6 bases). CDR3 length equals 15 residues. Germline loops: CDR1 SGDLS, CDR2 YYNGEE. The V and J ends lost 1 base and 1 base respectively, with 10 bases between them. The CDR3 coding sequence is TGTGCCAGCAGCGTACAGGGGTTCGGCACAGATACGCAGTATTTT. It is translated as CASSVQGFGTDTQYF. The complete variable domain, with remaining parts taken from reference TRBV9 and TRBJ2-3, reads DSGVTQTPKHLITATGQRVTLRCSPRSGDLSVYWYQQSLDQGLQFLIQYYNGEERAKGNILERFSAQQFPDLHSELNLSSLELGDSALYFCASSVQGFGTDTQYFGPGTRLTVL.

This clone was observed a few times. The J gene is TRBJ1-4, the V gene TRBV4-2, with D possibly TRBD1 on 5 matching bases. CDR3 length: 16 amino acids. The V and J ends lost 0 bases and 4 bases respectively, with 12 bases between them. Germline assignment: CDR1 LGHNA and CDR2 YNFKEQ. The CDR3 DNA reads TGTGCCAGCAGCCAAGATAAAACAGGCCTTAATGAAAAACTGTTTTTT. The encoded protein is CASSQDKTGLNEKLFF.

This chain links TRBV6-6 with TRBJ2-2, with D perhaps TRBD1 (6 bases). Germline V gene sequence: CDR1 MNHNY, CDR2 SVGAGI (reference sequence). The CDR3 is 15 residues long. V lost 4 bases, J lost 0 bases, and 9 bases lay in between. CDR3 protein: CASSLDRSNTGELFF. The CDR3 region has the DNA TGTGCCAGCAGTTTGGACAGATCGAACACCGGGGAGCTGTTTTTT.

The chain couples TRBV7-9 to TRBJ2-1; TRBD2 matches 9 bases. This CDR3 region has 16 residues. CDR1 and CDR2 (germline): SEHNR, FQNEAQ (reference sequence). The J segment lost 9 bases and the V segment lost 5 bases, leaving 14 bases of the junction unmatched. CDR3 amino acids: CASSPPSGGRATEQFF. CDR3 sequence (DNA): TGTGCCAGCAGCCCCCCGTCCGGCGGGAGGGCCACTGAGCAGTTCTTC. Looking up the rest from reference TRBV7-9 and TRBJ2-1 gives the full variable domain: DTGVSQNPRHKITKRGQNVTFRCDPISEHNRLYWYRQTLGQGPEFLTYFQNEAQLEKSRLLSDRFSAERPKGSFSTLEIQRTEQGDSAMYLCASSPPSGGRATEQFFGPGTRLTVL.

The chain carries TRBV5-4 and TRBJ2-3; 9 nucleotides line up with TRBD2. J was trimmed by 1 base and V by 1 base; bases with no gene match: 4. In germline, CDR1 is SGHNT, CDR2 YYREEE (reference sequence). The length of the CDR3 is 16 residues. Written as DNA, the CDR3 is TGTGCCAGCAGCTTGCGTAGCGGGGGTGGCACAGATACGCAGTATTTT. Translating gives CASSLRSGGGTDTQYF.

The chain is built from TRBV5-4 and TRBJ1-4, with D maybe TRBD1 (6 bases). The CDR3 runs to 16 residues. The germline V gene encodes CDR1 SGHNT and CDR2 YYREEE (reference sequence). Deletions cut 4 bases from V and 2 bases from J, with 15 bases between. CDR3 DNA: TGTGCCAGCAGCCCGGGTGGGAGGGGGACTAATGAAAAACTGTTTTTT. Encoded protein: CASSPGGRGTNEKLFF.

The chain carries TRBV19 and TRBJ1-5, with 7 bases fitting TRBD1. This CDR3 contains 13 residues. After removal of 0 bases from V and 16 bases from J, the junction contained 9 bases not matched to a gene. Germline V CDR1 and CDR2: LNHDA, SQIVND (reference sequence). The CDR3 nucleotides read TGTGCCAGTAGTATAGATCGACAGGGTCCGACACATTTT. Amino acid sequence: CASSIDRQGPTHF.

CDR3 DNA: TGTGCCAGCAGTCCTAGACAGGCAGCTAACTATGGCTACACCTTC. Protein sequence: CASSPRQAANYGYTF. The V call is TRBV6-1, the J call TRBJ1-2, with a weak D call TRBD1 (6 bases). The V gene's germline CDR1 is MNHNS and CDR2 SASEGT. The CDR3 covers 15 residues. V lost 5 bases and J 0 bases, leaving 13 bases between the germline ends.

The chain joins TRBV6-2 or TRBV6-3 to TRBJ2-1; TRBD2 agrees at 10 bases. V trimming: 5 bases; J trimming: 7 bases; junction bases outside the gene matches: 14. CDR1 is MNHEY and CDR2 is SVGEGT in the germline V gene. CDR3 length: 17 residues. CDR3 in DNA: TGTGCCAGCAGTACCTGGACTAGCGGCAGCCGAACGAATGAGCAGTTCTTC. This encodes CASSTWTSGSRTNEQFF.

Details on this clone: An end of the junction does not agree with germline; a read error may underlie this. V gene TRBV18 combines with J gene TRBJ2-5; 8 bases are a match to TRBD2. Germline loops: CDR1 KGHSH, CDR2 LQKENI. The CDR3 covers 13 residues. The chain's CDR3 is CTSSGTREETQYF. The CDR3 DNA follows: TGTACCAGCTCCGGGACTAGGGAAGAGACCCAGTACTTC.